The T cell receptor (beta chain) under discussion was sequenced for a study of blood T cell repertoires in COVID-19. About the research overall: PBMCs, B-cell-depleted T cells, or T cells were the source of the cDNA or gDNA that made up the material.

In the authors' methods: Reference gene primer amplification gave estimated nucleated cell counts. Clones were sequenced by immunoSEQ multiplex PCR, and TCRdb holds only the in-frame ones, with some missing. V, J and clone size were drawn from that table, and D and trimming were deduced from the DNA. The repertoire includes about 300,000 clones, about four fifths of them detected once, and roughly 1.1% sits in the top ten. CDR3 length: 16 residues. With V trimmed by 1 base and J by 5 bases, 8 bases remained unmatched. The germline CDR1 and CDR2 sequences are WSHSY and SAAADI. The V gene is TRBV10-2, the J gene TRBJ2-1; TRBD2 matches 7 bases. This clonotype originated in a woman aged 50 to 60 with acute or convalescent COVID-19. The sequencing input was peripheral blood. CDR3 sequence: CASSEWDGGTHNEQFF. The CDR3 nucleotides are TGCGCCAGCAGTGAGTGGGACGGGGGGACCCACAATGAGCAGTTCTTC.